Listed here are 30 T cell receptor beta chains from one sample, sequenced in a study of blood T cell repertoires in COVID-19. The data were produced by immunoSEQ multiplex PCR, yet TCRdb's version contains in-frame clones alone and is incomplete. The sample has 65,000 to 70,000 clones, about 81% seen once. The sample was peripheral blood. These receptors came from a human donor in a cohort sampled during active COVID-19.

This clone was picked up one time. The genes are TRBV4-3 and TRBJ1-1; D possibly corresponds to TRBD1 (6 bases). The CDR3 contains 16 residues. V was shortened by 1 base and J by 3 bases, with 15 bases between the two germline ends. Germline V gene lookup returns CDR1 LGHNA and CDR2 YSLEER. The CDR3 here is CASSQGWTVRDTEAFF. CDR3 nucleotide sequence: TGCGCCAGCAGCCAAGGTTGGACAGTGAGGGACACTGAAGCTTTCTTT.

The chain uses TRBV18 and TRBJ2-2; tentative D call: TRBD1 (6 bases). This CDR3 has 15 amino acids. V shed 3 bases and J shed 0 bases, with 8 bases lying between them. Germline V gene lookup returns CDR1 KGHSH and CDR2 LQKENI. CDR3 amino acids: CASSPTGANTGELFF. The DNA of the CDR3 is TGTGCCAGCTCACCGACAGGAGCGAACACCGGGGAGCTGTTTTTT.

J is TRBJ1-2 and V is TRBV29-1, with D possibly being TRBD1 (6 bases). There are 16 residues in the CDR3. CDR1 and CDR2 from the germline V gene are SQVTM and ANQGSEA. With 6 bases removed from V and 0 bases from J, the gap between germline ends came to 20 bases. CDR3 nucleotides: TGCAGCGTGGGGGGGGCCGACCGCTTAGCTAACTATGGCTACACCTTC. It is translated as CSVGGADRLANYGYTF.

The gene calls are TRBV6-4 and TRBJ2-7; 7 bases agree with TRBD2. This CDR3 is 15 amino acids long. The ends lost 0 bases at V and 5 bases at J; junction bases unmatched: 7. Per the germline V gene, CDR1 is MRHNA and CDR2 is SNTAGT. The CDR3 loop reads CASSDSIREGNEQYF. The CDR3, as DNA: TGTGCCAGCAGTGACTCGATCAGGGAGGGGAACGAGCAGTACTTC.

In this sample, this clone turned up once. The chain is built from TRBV13 and TRBJ2-2; a possible D gene is TRBD2 (6 bases). Trimming shortened V by 2 bases and J by 5 bases, and 12 bases separated the two germline ends. CDR3 size: 15 residues. Per the germline V gene, CDR1 is PRHDT and CDR2 is FYEKMQ (reference sequence). The CDR3 here is CASSLRGGRTGELFF. For the CDR3, the DNA is TGTGCCAGCAGCTTAAGGGGAGGTCGTACCGGGGAGCTGTTTTTT.

The V and J genes are TRBV30 and TRBJ1-2, with D tentatively TRBD1 (6 bases). Germline CDR1 reads GTSNPN; CDR2 reads SVGIG (reference sequence). V dropped 0 bases and J dropped 0 bases, with 17 bases sitting between them. CDR3 length: 17 amino acids. CDR3 protein: CAWSVQRGQVPNYGYTF. CDR3 coding DNA: TGTGCCTGGAGTGTACAGAGGGGACAAGTTCCTAACTATGGCTACACCTTC.

This clone appeared a single time. The chain couples TRBV7-2 to TRBJ2-1; TRBD2 matches at 7 bases. CDR1 SGHTA and CDR2 FQGNSA come from the germline V gene. The CDR3 consists of 13 residues. The V and J ends lost 5 bases and 7 bases, in that order; junction bases with no gene match: 5. CDR3 coding DNA: TGTGCCAGCAGCCCTAGACTAGCAAATGAGCAGTTCTTC. Protein sequence: CASSPRLANEQFF.

The chain combines TRBV28 with TRBJ2-5; the match to TRBD1 covers 7 bases. CDR3 size: 15 residues. Germline V gene sequence: CDR1 MDHEN, CDR2 SYDVKM. Trimming cost V 9 bases and J 1 base; bases outside gene matches: 11. The CDR3 reads CASRQGHRPQETQYF. The CDR3 DNA is TGTGCCAGTAGACAGGGTCATCGTCCCCAAGAGACCCAGTACTTC.

This chain links TRBV10-3 with TRBJ2-7; tentative D call: TRBD2 (5 bases). V was clipped by 3 bases and J by 1 base, with 10 bases between them. Germline loops: CDR1 ENHRY, CDR2 SYGVKD. This CDR3 is 14 amino acids long. The CDR3 loop is CAISEEGYSYEQYF. The CDR3 DNA sequence: TGTGCCATCAGTGAAGAGGGCTATTCCTACGAGCAGTACTTC.

The genes are TRBV20-1 and TRBJ2-7; the match to TRBD2 covers 7 bases. After removal of 3 bases from V and 2 bases from J, the junction contained 16 bases not matched to a gene. Germline V gene sequence: CDR1 DFQATT, CDR2 SNEGSKA (reference sequence). The CDR3 is 17 amino acids. In DNA, the CDR3 is TGCAGTGCTAGTCATGGGCTGAGGACTAGTCAGGCCTACGAGCAGTACTTC. It encodes CSASHGLRTSQAYEQYF.

This rearrangement joins TRBV7-2 to TRBJ2-4; D remains ambiguous. Germline V CDR1 and CDR2: SGHTA, FQGNSA. The CDR3 spans 13 residues. V was trimmed by 8 bases and J by 7 bases, leaving 15 bases between them. The DNA of the CDR3 is TGTGCCAGCGGCATGACTCGTTTTAACATTCAGTACTTC. Protein: CASGMTRFNIQYF.

The chain recombines TRBV5-4 with TRBJ2-3; 16 bases agree with TRBD2. The CDR3 runs to 15 residues. Germline trimming cut 4 bases from V and 7 bases from J; bases unmatched to any gene: 3. Germline assignment: CDR1 SGHNT and CDR2 YYREEE (reference sequence). The CDR3 is CASSPGLAGGNTQYF. CDR3 in DNA: TGTGCCAGCAGCCCGGGACTAGCGGGAGGGAATACGCAGTATTTT.

The chain couples TRBV28 to TRBJ2-7, with TRBD2 identical over 10 bases. Germline lookup yields CDR1 MDHEN and CDR2 SYDVKM. The junction had 8 bases not matched to a gene; V was cut back by 7 bases and J by 5 bases. This CDR3 is built from 14 residues. The CDR3 nucleotides are TGTGCCAGCATCCCTAGCGGGAGAAACCACGAGCAGTACTTC. This translates into CASIPSGRNHEQYF.

This chain joins TRBV28 and TRBJ1-2; D possibly corresponds to TRBD1 (6 bases). CDR3 length equals 15 residues. V lost 6 bases to trimming and J lost 4 bases, with 18 bases between them. The germline gives CDR1 MDHEN, CDR2 SYDVKM. CDR3 region: CASRPRTEVFYGYTF. The CDR3 bases are TGTGCCAGCAGACCTAGGACAGAAGTATTCTATGGCTACACCTTC.

This chain connects TRBV6-2 or TRBV6-3 to TRBJ1-1, with D perhaps TRBD1 (6 bases). Trimming removed 0 bases at V and 8 bases at J, with 16 bases between. There are 15 residues in the CDR3. Germline lookup yields CDR1 MNHEY and CDR2 SVGEGT. The CDR3 is CASSYSTYTGTEAFF. CDR3 nucleotide sequence: TGTGCCAGCAGTTACTCGACGTACACCGGGACAGAAGCTTTCTTT.

The gene calls are TRBV7-9 and TRBJ1-1, with D perhaps TRBD1 (5 bases). The germline V gene encodes CDR1 SEHNR and CDR2 FQNEAQ (reference sequence). This CDR3 has 13 residues. The V end lost 5 bases, the J end lost 4 bases, and 11 bases lay between the germline ends. The CDR3 reads CASSPGQPTEAFF. The CDR3 coding sequence is TGTGCCAGCAGCCCAGGACAACCCACTGAAGCTTTCTTT.

This clone was counted a few times. V usage is TRBV13 and J usage is TRBJ1-4, with 9 bases aligning to TRBD1. This CDR3 spans 16 amino acids. V trimming: 4 bases; J trimming: 5 bases; junction bases outside the gene matches: 8. The V gene's germline CDR1 is PRHDT and CDR2 FYEKMQ (reference sequence). The DNA for the CDR3 is TGTGCCAGCAGCTCCCCGGGACAGGGTGAGAATGAAAAACTGTTTTTT. Protein: CASSSPGQGENEKLFF.

The chain carries TRBV18 and TRBJ1-1, with D possibly matching TRBD1 (6 bases). Germline values: CDR1 KGHSH, CDR2 LQKENI. Trimming left V 8 bases short and J 3 bases short, with 10 bases between. This CDR3 contains 12 residues. The CDR3 DNA reads TGTGCCAGCACGGACAGCGACACTGAAGCTTTCTTT. Translating gives CASTDSDTEAFF.

The chain is built from TRBV5-4 and TRBJ1-2; TRBD1 agrees at 10 bases. The CDR3 is 13 amino acids. CDR1 SGHNT and CDR2 YYREEE come from the germline V gene (reference sequence). Germline trimming cut 4 bases from V and 8 bases from J; bases unmatched to any gene: 5. The CDR3 loop is CASSVDRGDGYTF. CDR3 nucleotide sequence: TGTGCCAGCAGCGTGGACAGGGGGGACGGCTACACCTTC.

This clone is judged medium-sized. The chain joins TRBV6-5 to TRBJ2-7, with D tentatively TRBD1 (7 bases). CDR1 and CDR2 from the germline V gene are MNHEY and SVGAGI. V was shortened by 0 bases and J by 12 bases, with 15 bases between the two germline ends. The CDR3 runs to 13 residues. CDR3 residues: CASSYSRGRGLYF. For the CDR3, the DNA is TGTGCCAGCAGTTACTCGCGGGGCAGGGGGTTGTACTTC.

The V call is TRBV19, the J call TRBJ1-6, with 9 bases identical to TRBD1. Trimming took 5 bases from V and 10 from J; bases not matched to a gene: 3. Germline lookup yields CDR1 LNHDA and CDR2 SQIVND (reference sequence). The CDR3 extends over 13 amino acids. DNA of the CDR3: TGTGCCAGTAGTCCAGGACAGGGGTCACCCCTCCACTTT. It specifies CASSPGQGSPLHF.

The chain links TRBV7-6 to TRBJ2-1; the D gene is possibly TRBD2 (5 bases). The CDR3 extends over 14 amino acids. Germline assignment: CDR1 SGHVS and CDR2 FNYEAQ. The V and J ends lost 1 base and 8 bases respectively, with 12 bases between them. CDR3 nucleotides: TGTGCCAGCAGCTTAGGGACGGGGAAGTATGAGCAGTTCTTC. Amino acids: CASSLGTGKYEQFF.

The chain links TRBV6-5 to TRBJ2-7; 7 bases match TRBD1. Trimming took 7 bases from V and 5 from J; bases not matched to a gene: 11. This CDR3 spans 14 amino acids. Germline CDR1 and CDR2: MNHEY and SVGAGI. In DNA, the CDR3 is TGTGCCAGCATTAGTACAGGGGTGTGGGACGAGCAGTACTTC. Amino acid sequence: CASISTGVWDEQYF.

The table lists this clone with a count of one. The chain has TRBV27 and TRBJ1-6; D ambiguous. The CDR3 sequence is 13 residues long. Trimming pared 8 bases from V and 7 bases from J, leaving 12 bases between. Germline V lookup: CDR1 MNHEY, CDR2 SMNVEV (reference sequence). The CDR3: CASAREGNSPLHF. CDR3 bases: TGTGCCAGCGCCCGGGAAGGGAATTCACCCCTCCACTTT.

The chain joins TRBV18 to TRBJ2-1, with D perhaps TRBD2 (6 bases). CDR1 and CDR2 from the germline V gene are KGHSH and LQKENI. The CDR3 runs to 16 residues. Trimming stripped 5 bases from V and 7 bases from J, with 21 bases between. The DNA of the CDR3 is TGTGCCAGCTCATTGGGGGGATTGGGACGACGAAATGAGCAGTTCTTC. Translating gives CASSLGGLGRRNEQFF.

The J gene is TRBJ2-1, the V gene TRBV12-1; TRBD2, the table's D call, lacks a check against the DNA. TRBV12-1 is given as a pseudogene. The CDR3 is 17 amino acids. This CDR3 reads CASSFARSGSSYNEQFF. Written as DNA, the CDR3 is TGTGCCAGCAGCTTTGCACGTAGCGGGAGTTCCTACAATGAGCAGTTCTTC.

The rearrangement uses TRBV19 and TRBJ1-3; D remains unclear. Germline loops: CDR1 LNHDA, CDR2 SQIVND (reference sequence). V was cut by 8 bases and J by 4 bases, with 15 bases left in between. The CDR3 length is 14 residues. CDR3 nucleotide sequence: TGTGCCAGTGGAGTTAAGACGGCCGGAAACACCATATATTTT. It codes for CASGVKTAGNTIYF.

V and J are TRBV27 and TRBJ2-6, with TRBD1 matching over 7 bases. CDR1 is MNHEY, CDR2 SMNVEV, per germline (reference sequence). The CDR3 totals 16 residues. With V trimmed by 5 bases and J by 4 bases, 8 bases remained unmatched. The CDR3 is CASSPEGAAGANVLTF. DNA of the CDR3: TGTGCCAGCAGTCCCGAGGGGGCGGCAGGGGCCAACGTCCTGACTTTC.

The chain couples TRBV30 to TRBJ1-4; TRBD1 might be the D (5 bases). The CDR3 covers 15 residues. The germline V gene encodes CDR1 GTSNPN and CDR2 SVGIG (reference sequence). V was cut by 0 bases and J by 5 bases, with 13 bases left in between. CDR3 in amino acids: CAWSVFDSYNEKLFF. The CDR3 DNA sequence: TGTGCCTGGAGTGTCTTCGACAGTTACAATGAAAAACTGTTTTTT.

V and J are TRBV30 and TRBJ1-2; perhaps TRBD1 as D (6 bases). Trimming pared 0 bases from V and 4 bases from J, leaving 12 bases between. Germline lookup yields CDR1 GTSNPN and CDR2 SVGIG (reference sequence). The CDR3 contains 14 residues. The CDR3: CAWSVIGGIYGYTF. CDR3 DNA: TGTGCCTGGAGTGTAATAGGGGGTATCTATGGCTACACCTTC.